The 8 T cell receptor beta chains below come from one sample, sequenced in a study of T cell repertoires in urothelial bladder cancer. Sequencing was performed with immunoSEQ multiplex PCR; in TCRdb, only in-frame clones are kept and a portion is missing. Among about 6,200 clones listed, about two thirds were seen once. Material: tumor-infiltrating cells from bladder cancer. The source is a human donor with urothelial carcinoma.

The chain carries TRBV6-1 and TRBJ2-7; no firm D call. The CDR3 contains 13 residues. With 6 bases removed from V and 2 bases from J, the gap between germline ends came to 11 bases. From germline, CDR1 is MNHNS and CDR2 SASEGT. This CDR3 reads CASSQPETYEQYF. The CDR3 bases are TGTGCCAGCAGCCAACCAGAAACCTACGAGCAGTACTTC.

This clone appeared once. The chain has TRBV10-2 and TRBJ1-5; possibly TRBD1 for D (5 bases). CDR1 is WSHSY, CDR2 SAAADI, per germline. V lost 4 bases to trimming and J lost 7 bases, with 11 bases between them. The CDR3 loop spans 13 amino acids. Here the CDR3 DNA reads TGCGCCAGCAGTGGGGGGTTGTTCCAGCCCCAGCATTTT. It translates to CASSGGLFQPQHF.

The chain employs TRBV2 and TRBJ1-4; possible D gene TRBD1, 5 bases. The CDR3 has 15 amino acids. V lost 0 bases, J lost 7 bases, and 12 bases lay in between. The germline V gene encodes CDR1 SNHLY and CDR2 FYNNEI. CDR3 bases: TGTGCCAGCAGTGAAGCGGGGATTGGGGGTGAAAAACTGTTTTTT. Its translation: CASSEAGIGGEKLFF.

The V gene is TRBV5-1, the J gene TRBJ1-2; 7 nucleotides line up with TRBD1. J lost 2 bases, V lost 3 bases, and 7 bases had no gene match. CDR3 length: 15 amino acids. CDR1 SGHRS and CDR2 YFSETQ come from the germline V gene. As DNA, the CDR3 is TGCGCCAGCAGCTCTCGACAGGGCAACAACTATGGCTACACCTTC. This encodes CASSSRQGNNYGYTF.

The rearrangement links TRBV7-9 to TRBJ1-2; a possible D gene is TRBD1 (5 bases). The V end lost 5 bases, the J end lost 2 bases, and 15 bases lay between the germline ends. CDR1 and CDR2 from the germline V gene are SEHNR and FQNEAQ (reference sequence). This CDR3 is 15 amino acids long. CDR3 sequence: CASSASGSENYGYTF. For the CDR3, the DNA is TGTGCCAGCAGCGCGTCAGGGTCTGAGAACTATGGCTACACCTTC. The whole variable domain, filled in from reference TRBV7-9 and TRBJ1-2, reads DTGVSQNPRHKITKRGQNVTFRCDPISEHNRLYWYRQTLGQGPEFLTYFQNEAQLEKSRLLSDRFSAERPKGSFSTLEIQRTEQGDSAMYLCASSASGSENYGYTFGSGTRLTVV.

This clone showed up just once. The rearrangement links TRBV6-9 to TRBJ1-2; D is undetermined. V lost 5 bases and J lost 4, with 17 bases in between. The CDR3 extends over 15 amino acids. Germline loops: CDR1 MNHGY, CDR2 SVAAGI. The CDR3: CASSETVSSGYGYTF. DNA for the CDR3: TGTGCCAGCAGTGAAACGGTCAGCTCCGGCTATGGCTACACCTTC.

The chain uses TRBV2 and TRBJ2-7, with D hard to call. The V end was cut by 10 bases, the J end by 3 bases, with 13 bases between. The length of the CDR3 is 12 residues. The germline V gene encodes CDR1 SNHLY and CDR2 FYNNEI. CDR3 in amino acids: CAIGAHDYEQYF. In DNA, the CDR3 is TGTGCCATAGGAGCCCATGACTACGAGCAGTACTTC.

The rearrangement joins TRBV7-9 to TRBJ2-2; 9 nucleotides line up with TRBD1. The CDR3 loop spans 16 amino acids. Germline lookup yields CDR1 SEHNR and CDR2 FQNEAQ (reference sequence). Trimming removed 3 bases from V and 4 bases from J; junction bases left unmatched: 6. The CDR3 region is CASSFGQGFITGELFF. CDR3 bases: TGTGCCAGCAGCTTCGGACAGGGGTTTATCACCGGGGAGCTGTTTTTT. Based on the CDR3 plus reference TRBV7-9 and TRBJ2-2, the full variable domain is DTGVSQNPRHKITKRGQNVTFRCDPISEHNRLYWYRQTLGQGPEFLTYFQNEAQLEKSRLLSDRFSAERPKGSFSTLEIQRTEQGDSAMYLCASSFGQGFITGELFFGEGSRLTVL.